This T cell receptor beta chain was recorded in a study of identical twins. General study points: In cord blood, abundant beta clonotypes had fewer insertions; memory showed no trend. Models, which agreed with sharing between unrelated individuals, nonetheless underestimated the out-of-frame TCR alpha sharing seen in monozygotic twins.

With template switching, a universal primer site was added, and the cDNA carried unique molecular identifiers. TCRdb analysed the 5' RACE reads with MiXCR anew, one entry per CDR3 protein. Seen here are nearly 900,000 distinct CDR3 sequences, roughly an eighth observed once, and the top ten hold about 1.6%. Details on this clonotype: The antigen is unknown.

CDR3 length equals 15 residues. Germline-derived CDR1 and CDR2 are SNHLY and FYNNEI. V was pared by 8 bases and J by 2 bases, with 18 bases between. The same data also went into a second study, on yellow fever vaccine responses in identical twins.

Sequencing used PBMCs. The TCR sequence derives from a woman younger than 30 in good health. The rearrangement uses TRBV2 and TRBJ2-5, with a possible D match to TRBD2 (6 bases). This CDR3 is CASGGSTHGQETQYF. CDR3 nucleotide sequence: TGTGCCAGCGGGGGGTCAACGCACGGACAAGAGACCCAGTACTTC.